This T cell receptor beta chain was sequenced for a study of shared clonotypes between healthy human individuals. Germline V lookup: CDR1 LNHNV, CDR2 YYDKDF (reference sequence). V shed 0 bases and J shed 4 bases, with 12 bases lying between them. CDR3 size: 16 residues. This clone showed up just once. Methods used by the authors: ImmunoSEQ output held junction-only sequences without quality scores, so filtering differed. Data came from immunoSEQ multiplex PCR; TCRdb stores just in-frame clones and leaves some out. V, J and clone size were drawn from that table, and D and trimming were deduced from the DNA. The sample lists 450,000 to 500,000 clones; almost 80% were seen once.

The source is a woman aged 40 to 55 in good health. Some clones in this sample may be carry-over from other donors' samples. Sequenced sample: PBMCs. This sequence joins TRBV15 and TRBJ1-4; no clear D. CDR3 coding DNA: TGTGCCACCAGCAGAGATCAAGCCGGGATTAATGAAAAACTGTTTTTT. As protein: CATSRDQAGINEKLFF.